What follows is one T cell receptor (beta chain) and its context. The clone's antigen remains unknown. Base qualities were left out, and no much larger clone turns up one base away. The library was prepared using the immunoSEQ multiplex PCR assay. The multiplex PCR relied on a mix of 60 forward primers for TCR Vbeta segments and 13 reverse primers for TCR Jbeta segments. The CDR3 region of rearranged TCR beta genes was amplified from genomic DNA with a multiplex PCR assay. The amplified TCR beta libraries were sequenced on the Illumina HiSeq System as 87-base-pair reads. The original methods were these. A later analysis counted 65 million to 90 million unique TCR beta chains across the 666 repertoires, and some 11 million of these chains were shared by at least two donors. To remove PCR and sequencing errors, raw reads were error-corrected and collapsed into unique sequences using a nearest-neighbor algorithm that merged closely related sequences. To assign V, D and J gene segments, CDR3 sequences were aligned to IMGT reference sequences. For a sequence to be retained, at least a six-nucleotide match to both a V gene segment and a J gene segment was required. A rearrangement counted as productive if the CDR3 had no stop codons and remained in frame with V and J, and every other rearrangement counted as non-productive. CDR3 was defined by IMGT convention, running from the second conserved V-encoded cysteine to the conserved J-encoded phenylalanine. The earlier analysis of roughly 590 of the donors excluded sequences that lacked an unambiguous match to a single V gene segment. An earlier analysis of almost 600 of the donors classified V segments as functional when productive rearrangements were above 56.7% and as segregating when the standard deviation between donors was above 5%. A statistical classification framework was built for diagnosing cytomegalovirus status from the catalog of TCR beta chain sequences. A later analysis assigned V and J genes by comparing TCR nucleotide sequences with IMGT/GENE-DB human TR gene sequences. A later analysis assigned CDR3 sequences and most-parsimonious VDJ recombination scenarios with the TCRdist pipeline. A later analysis defined each TCR beta chain by its CDR3 amino acid sequence plus V-gene family, and excluded reads lacking a unique V-gene family. A later analysis removed several hundred highly shared, low-generation-probability nucleotide sequences to deal with suspected cross-contamination and a sequencing artifact. For each public chain, a later analysis derived a clonal expansion index from normalized ranks of inferred template counts within each repertoire. A later analysis computed generation probabilities with a VDJ recombination model fitted to out-of-frame rearrangements, and checked the results against IGoR. In a later analysis, TCR-TCR, TCR-HLA and TCR-CMV co-occurrence was scored with hypergeometric tests, and a repertoire-size bias correction was applied to TCR pairs. In a later analysis, false discovery rates were estimated by permuting HLA or CMV assignments 20 times. A later analysis grouped co-occurring TCRs with DBSCAN, adding TCRdist sequence similarity when clustering within HLA-allele-positive subsets. Repertoires with fewer than 30,000 or more than 120,000 public chains were left out of co-occurrence clustering, as were about 5 repertoires with anomalous nucleotide sharing. As stored in TCRdb, this immuneACCESS dataset retains in-frame rearrangements with V and J assigned. A fraction of the clones does not appear; measured against another copy, unresolved V genes explain less than half of the discrepancy, and the remainder lacks a known reason. The V and J calls and the clone size are those of that table, but D and trimming were determined from the DNA. The table for this sample lists 55,000 to 70,000 clones; almost 70% of them were counted only once. Together, the top ten hold around 17% of the sample.

The data derive from a study of cytomegalovirus exposure and HLA in healthy donors listed by TCRdb under 2017. Context from the whole study: According to an earlier analysis of 587 of the donors, 150 million to 200 million T cells yielded roughly 110 million unique TCR beta sequences and less than 300 Gb of sequence data. The genetic ancestry cluster associated with self-reported Caucasian donors included 81% of the roughly 390 genotyped donors. The T cell repertoires of around 670 subjects were profiled by immunosequencing and related to cytomegalovirus serostatus. A later analysis re-analyzed previously published TCR beta repertoires from 500 to 700 donors and added high-resolution HLA genotyping to study TCR occurrence patterns. Genome-wide SNP genotypes for about 60% of the roughly 700 donors were used in a later genetic analysis, which treated that subset as a discovery cohort. HLA typing covered class I and class II loci at four-digit resolution. A handful of DR-DQ haplotypes were handled as single units for association and clustering because linkage in the cohort was strong. Rather than using new phenotypic data, the later analysis identified candidate immune exposures from TCR beta sequences and from how often those sequences occurred across donors. Every repertoire in the discovery cohort had been generated on one and the same sequencing platform. Donor age, sex, ethnicity and CMV serostatus were compiled alongside the repertoire data. The number of donors typed differed by locus, with about 620-630 for A, B, C, DRB1 and DQB1, around 520 for DQA1, 606 for DPA1, and some 440 for DPB1. An earlier analysis of approximately 580 of the donors used high-throughput TCR beta sequencing to judge whether each TCR beta V gene segment behaved as functional or pseudogenic. To predict cytomegalovirus infection status, the study brought together high-throughput TCR immunosequencing, statistical association of individual TCRs with disease status, and machine learning. The study aimed to test whether signatures of past pathogen exposure could be identified by cataloging public T cell receptors. Along with the roughly 670-subject first cohort, a separate validation cohort of 120 different subjects was used. Among 350 to 400 genotyped donors of the cohort, an average of around 240,000 unique TCR beta nucleotide sequences were sequenced per donor, roughly 18% of them non-productive. Roughly 300 gigabases of sequencing data and 91 million or so unique TCR sequences made up an early release that covered approximately 620 HLA-typed donors.

What the research found in general, with its limitations: A few of the identified cytomegalovirus-associated TCR beta chains were confirmed in vitro to be specific for cytomegalovirus antigens. In a later analysis, HLA-associated TCR beta chains showed more clonal expansion and lower generation probabilities than non-associated chains that were equally common. V-gene and J-gene trimming of TCR beta chains was associated with a missense DCLRE1C variant in a later genetic analysis, and the association was replicated in an independent cohort. A group of highly shared sequence variants was considered likely to be a technical artifact of the sequencing pipeline. A later analysis found that TCR association rates varied across HLA loci, with DRB1 alleles showing the most associated TCRs and HLA-C alleles the fewest. Because counts were too low, under 20 rarely observed V segments, including chromosome 9 orphons, were left out of the earlier analysis of a few hundred of the donors. When HLA alleles, especially DR and DQ, strongly co-occurred, TCR associations were difficult to assign to individual alleles. The only immune exposure information available for the cohort was CMV serostatus. Because HLA typing was missing for some donors at each locus, association tests included only the typed subset. A later analysis reported that several top co-occurrence clusters appeared linked to parvovirus B19, influenza, CMV and Epstein-Barr virus. Sequencing depth was assumed to be roughly uniform across donors in the presence/absence analyses, though that assumption may not hold. A later analysis found that most CMV-associated TCR beta chains appeared HLA-restricted, with HLA associations seemingly driven largely by CMV exposure. A further reported finding was that TCR beta sequences accurately predicted the HLA-A and HLA-B alleles for most subjects in the first cohort. At a false discovery rate of 0.05, a later analysis linked under 20,000 TCR beta sequences to specific HLA alleles. Across donors, most TCR sequences were observed very rarely, whereas some public TCRs were present in many individuals. A later genetic analysis reported fewer N-insertions in productive TCRs among donors in an Asian-associated ancestry cluster than the roughly 670-donor mean. Linkage disequilibrium might explain the correlated functional status among segregating V segments, but an unknown experimental factor could not be ruled out. In an earlier analysis of about 600 of the donors, most TCR beta V segments appeared in productive rearrangements about 87% or about 30% of the time, broadly matching IMGT annotations. The cohort was sequenced for TCR beta chains only, and without alpha or paired-chain data the features that could be detected were limited. In the study, some 160 TCR beta chains were listed as associated with cytomegalovirus. Some IMGT-functional V segments, including TRBV6-2 and TRBV6-3, could not be distinguished by the 87-base-pair reads and were therefore excluded. The classifier was reported to diagnose cytomegalovirus status with high specificity and sensitivity in both the original and validation cohorts. The authors suggested that the approach could potentially be extended to other disease states and immunological phenotypes.

The germline V gene supplies CDR1 MGHDK and CDR2 SYGVNS. Trimming takes 7 bases off V and 4 bases off J; junction bases not matched to a gene: 10. From the cysteine through the phenylalanine, the CDR3 covers 15 amino acids. CDR3 DNA is the only sequence kept; it has 45 bases, read in frame from the first base. The cohort was made up of 666 healthy bone marrow donors. At the time of sampling, all cohort members were nominally healthy, though unrecorded immune exposures were likely present. The donor tested CMV seropositive, placing the donor among the 250 to 300 seropositive members of the cohort. A peripheral blood sample was collected from each donor, and TCR beta sequencing was performed on peripheral blood mononuclear cells. Genomic DNA was extracted from the blood cell samples with the Qiagen DNeasy Blood Extraction Kit.

The sample taken for sequencing was PBMCs. The chain is assembled from TRBV25-1 and TRBJ2-1; a stretch of 7 junction bases matches TRBD1. The TCR originated in a man between 40 and 49 years old in good health and CMV-seropositive. This receptor has the CDR3 CASTPGTASYNEQFF. The nucleotide sequence is given as TGTGCCAGCACCCCCGGGACAGCTTCGTACAATGAGCAGTTCTTC. Reference TRBV25-1 and TRBJ2-1 proteins supply the regions before and after the CDR3; the full variable domain is: EADIYQTPRYLVIGTGKKITLECSQTMGHDKMYWYQQDPGMELHLIHYSYGVNSTEKGDLSSESTVSRIRTEHFPLTLESARPSHTSQYLCASTPGTASYNEQFFGPGTRLTVL.